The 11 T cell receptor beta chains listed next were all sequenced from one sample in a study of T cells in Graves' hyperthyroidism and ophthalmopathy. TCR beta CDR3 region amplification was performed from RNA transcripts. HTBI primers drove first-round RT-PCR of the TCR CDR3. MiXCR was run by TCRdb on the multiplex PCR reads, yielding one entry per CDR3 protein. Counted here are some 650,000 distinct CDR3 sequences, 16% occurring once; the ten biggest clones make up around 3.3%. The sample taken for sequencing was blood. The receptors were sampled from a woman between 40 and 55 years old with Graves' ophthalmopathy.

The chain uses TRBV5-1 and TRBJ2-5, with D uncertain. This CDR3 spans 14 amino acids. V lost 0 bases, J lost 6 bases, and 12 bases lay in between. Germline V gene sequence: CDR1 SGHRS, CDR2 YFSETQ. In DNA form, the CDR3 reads TGCGCCAGCAGCTTGGAGTTAGGGCGGAAGACCCAGTACTTC. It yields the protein CASSLELGRKTQYF. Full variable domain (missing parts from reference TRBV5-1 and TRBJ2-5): KAGVTQTPRYLIKTRGQQVTLSCSPISGHRSVSWYQQTPGQGLQFLFEYFSETQRNKGNFPGRFSGRQFSNSRSEMNVSTLELGDSALYLCASSLELGRKTQYFGPGTRLLVL.

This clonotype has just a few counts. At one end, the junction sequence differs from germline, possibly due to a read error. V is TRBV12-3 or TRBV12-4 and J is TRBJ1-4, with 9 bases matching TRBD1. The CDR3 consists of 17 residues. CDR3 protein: CASGFSGQGPSNEKLFF. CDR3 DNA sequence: TGTGCCAGCGGTTTCTCGGGACAGGGCCCATCTAATGAAAAACTGTTTTTT.

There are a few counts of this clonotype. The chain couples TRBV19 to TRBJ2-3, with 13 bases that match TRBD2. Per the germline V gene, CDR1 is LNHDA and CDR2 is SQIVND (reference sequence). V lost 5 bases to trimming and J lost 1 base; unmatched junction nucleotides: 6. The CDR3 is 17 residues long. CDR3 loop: CASSPTGLAGGTDTQYF. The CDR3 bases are TGTGCCAGTAGTCCCACCGGACTAGCGGGGGGCACAGATACGCAGTATTTT.

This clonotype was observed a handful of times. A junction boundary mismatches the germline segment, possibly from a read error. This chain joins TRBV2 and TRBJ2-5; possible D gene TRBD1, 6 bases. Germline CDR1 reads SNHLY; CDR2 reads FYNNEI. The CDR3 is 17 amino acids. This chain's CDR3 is CACSEDLTGKTQETQYF. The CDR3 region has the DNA TGTGCCTGCAGTGAAGACCTGACAGGAAAGACCCAAGAGACCCAGTACTTC. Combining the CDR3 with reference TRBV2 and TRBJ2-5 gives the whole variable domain EPEVTQTPSHQVTQMGQEVILRCVPISNHLYFYWYRQILGQKVEFLVSFYNNEISEKSEIFDDQFSVERPDGSNFTLKIRSTKLEDSAMYFCACSEDLTGKTQETQYFGPGTRLLVL.

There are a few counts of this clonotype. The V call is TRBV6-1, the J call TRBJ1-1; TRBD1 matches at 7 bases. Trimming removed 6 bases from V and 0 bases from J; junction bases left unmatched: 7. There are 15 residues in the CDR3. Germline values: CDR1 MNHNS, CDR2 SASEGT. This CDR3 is CASRQSGTVNTEAFF. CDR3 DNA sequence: TGTGCCAGCAGGCAATCCGGGACAGTGAACACTGAAGCTTTCTTT.

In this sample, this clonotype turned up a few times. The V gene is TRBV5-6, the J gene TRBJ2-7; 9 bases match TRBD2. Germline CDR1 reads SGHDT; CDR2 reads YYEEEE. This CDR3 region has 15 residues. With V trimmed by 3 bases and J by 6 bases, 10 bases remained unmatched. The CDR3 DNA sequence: TGTGCCAGCAGCTCTCTAGCGGGACCCACGATCGAGCAGTACTTC. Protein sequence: CASSSLAGPTIEQYF.

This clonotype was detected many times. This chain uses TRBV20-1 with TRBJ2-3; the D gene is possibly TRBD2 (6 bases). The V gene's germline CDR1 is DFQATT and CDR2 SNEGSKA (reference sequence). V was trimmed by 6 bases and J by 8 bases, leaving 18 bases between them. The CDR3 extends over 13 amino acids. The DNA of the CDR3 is TGCAGTGCGGGGGGTGCCCGAGGAGCTACGCAGTATTTT. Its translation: CSAGGARGATQYF.

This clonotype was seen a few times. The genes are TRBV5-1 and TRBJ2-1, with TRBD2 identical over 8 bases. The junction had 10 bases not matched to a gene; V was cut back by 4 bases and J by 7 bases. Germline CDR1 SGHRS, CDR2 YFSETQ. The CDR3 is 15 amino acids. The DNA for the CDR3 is TGCGCCAGCAGCCGCCTAGCGGGCCTAGGGAATGAGCAGTTCTTC. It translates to CASSRLAGLGNEQFF.

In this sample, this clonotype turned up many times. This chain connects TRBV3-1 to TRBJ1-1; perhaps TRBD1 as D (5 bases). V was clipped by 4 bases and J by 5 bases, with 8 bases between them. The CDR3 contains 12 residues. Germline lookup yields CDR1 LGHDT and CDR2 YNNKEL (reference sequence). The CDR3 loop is CASSPEGTEAFF. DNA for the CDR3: TGTGCCAGCAGCCCCGAGGGGACTGAAGCTTTCTTT.

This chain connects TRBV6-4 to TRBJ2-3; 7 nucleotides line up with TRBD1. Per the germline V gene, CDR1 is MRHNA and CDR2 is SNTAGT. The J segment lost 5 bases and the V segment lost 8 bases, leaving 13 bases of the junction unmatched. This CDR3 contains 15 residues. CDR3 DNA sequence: TGTGCCAGCCGAAACGACAGGGCCCTGGGAGATACGCAGTATTTT. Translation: CASRNDRALGDTQYF.

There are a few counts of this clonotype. The CDR3 DNA reads TGTGCCAGCATAGAGAACAGGGAAAGGGAGCTGTTTTTT. Residues: CASIENRERELFF. V gene TRBV2 combines with J gene TRBJ2-2; a possible D gene is TRBD1 (6 bases). The CDR3 contains 13 residues. Germline V gene lookup returns CDR1 SNHLY and CDR2 FYNNEI. With 7 bases removed from V and 9 bases from J, the gap between germline ends came to 15 bases.